This T cell receptor (beta chain) was sequenced in a study of CD8 T cells in ankylosing spondylitis. Study results and limitations: Certain motif variants had earlier been reported in reactive arthritis synovial fluid and blood. A TCR beta motif of eight highly homologous variants appeared characteristic of ankylosing spondylitis blood. As for the disease-linked clones, they showed a CD8+ phenotype and occurred at relatively low frequencies in peripheral blood.

As the method for making TCR beta libraries, quantitative 5'-RACE with molecular barcodes was used. TCRdb re-called the 5' RACE reads with MiXCR, one entry per CDR3 protein. The sample records about 270,000 distinct CDR3 sequences, over 30% being singletons. Germline-derived CDR1 and CDR2 are DFQATT and SNEGSKA (reference sequence). This CDR3 has 18 residues. V gave up 4 bases and J gave up 5 bases, with 29 bases separating them. This clonotype was counted a few times. Its specificity is unknown. The receptor was derived from a male donor with ankylosing spondylitis or in good health (not recorded which). This sequence joins TRBV20-1 and TRBJ2-5; D is perhaps TRBD2 (6 bases). Sequences were obtained from blood, either unsorted or a sorted T cell fraction (not recorded which). The CDR3 sequence is CSANSGVGEGTSAETQYF. CDR3 in DNA: TGCAGTGCTAATAGCGGAGTGGGGGAAGGAACCTCAGCGGAGACCCAGTACTTC.